This T cell receptor beta chain emerged from a study of T-cell reconstitution after alpha-beta-depleted transplantation in children. This clonotype showed up many times. No antigen is known for it. Preparing the TCRbeta library involved the use of unique molecular identifiers. In TCRdb, the PCR reads were re-called with MiXCR into one record per CDR3 protein. The table has around 270,000 distinct CDR3 sequences, around 7.3% seen once. Study findings and constraints: One year after transplant, T-cell counts and diversity came mostly from newly produced T cells.

Deletions cut 1 base from V and 0 bases from J, with 7 bases between. The CDR3 totals 14 residues. Germline CDR1 reads LGHNA; CDR2 reads YNFKEQ. This chain connects TRBV4-2 to TRBJ2-7, with D unresolved. The sequence was obtained from a female patient aged 2-15 years who had a stem cell transplant for Fanconi anemia, so the T cells may come from the graft donor. The sequenced sample was peripheral blood, obtained 360 days after TCRalphabeta/CD19-depleted stem cell transplant. DNA of the CDR3: TGTGCCAGCAGCCAAGCTCGCTCCTCCTACGAGCAGTACTTC. Protein: CASSQARSSYEQYF.